Below are 22 T cell receptor beta chains sequenced from a single sample in a study of memory B cells and T cells in multiple sclerosis. Assay used: immunoSEQ multiplex PCR; TCRdb lists only in-frame clones, some missing. This repertoire shows fewer than 40,000 clones, approximately 85% found once; its top ten account for 2% to 3%. After stimulus-free culture, autoproliferating CFSE-dim and non-proliferating CFSE-high T cells were sequenced separately. Replicate wells were pooled after more than six days of stimulus-free culture of around 54 million CFSE-labeled PBMCs. Their antigen targets remain unknown. Sequencing was performed on PBMCs from blood kept in culture. These receptor sequences come from a human donor with multiple sclerosis.

This chain joins TRBV7-3 and TRBJ2-7; D is perhaps TRBD1 or TRBD2 (6 bases each). The CDR3 length is 15 residues. V was cut by 6 bases and J by 5 bases, with 20 bases left in between. Germline-derived CDR1 and CDR2 are SGHTA and FQGTGA. CDR3: CASSPGGGNTHEQYF. The CDR3 DNA sequence: TGTGCCAGCAGTCCCGGGGGCGGGAATACCCACGAGCAGTACTTC. The full variable domain, with the rest looked up from reference TRBV7-3 and TRBJ2-7, is GAGVSQTPSNKVTEKGKYVELRCDPISGHTALYWYRQSLGQGPEFLIYFQGTGAADDSGLPNDRFFAVRPEGSVSTLKIQRTERGDSAVYLCASSPGGGNTHEQYFGPGTRLTVT.

This chain links TRBV6-1 with TRBJ1-2; 8 nucleotides match TRBD1. This CDR3 is built from 14 residues. Germline V lookup: CDR1 MNHNS, CDR2 SASEGT. V dropped 2 bases and J dropped 8; count of bases not matched to a gene: 7. The CDR3, as DNA: TGTGCCAGCAGTGAAATGGGACAGGCCTTAGGCTACACCTTC. As protein: CASSEMGQALGYTF.

This clone was observed a handful of times. Mismatch with germline at one junction end may stem from a read error. The V call is TRBV6-1, the J call TRBJ1-5; TRBD1 matches 8 bases. The germline V gene encodes CDR1 MNHNS and CDR2 SASEGT. The CDR3 is 13 amino acids. CDR3 sequence: CVSTGQVNQPQHF. In DNA, the CDR3 is TGTGTCAGCACGGGACAGGTTAACCAGCCCCAGCATTTT.

V and J are TRBV30 and TRBJ2-1; D remains unclear. Germline V gene lookup returns CDR1 GTSNPN and CDR2 SVGIG (reference sequence). V was shortened by 6 bases and J by 3 bases, with 12 bases between the two germline ends. This CDR3 is 13 amino acids long. As DNA, the CDR3 is TGTGCCTGTCGAGCGAGAAACTACAATGAGCAGTTCTTC. It codes for CACRARNYNEQFF.

CDR3 region: CASSGGPGGTDTQYF. CDR3 nucleotides: TGCGCCAGCAGCGGGGGACCAGGAGGAACAGATACGCAGTATTTT. The J gene is TRBJ2-3, the V gene TRBV5-1, with D possibly called TRBD1 or TRBD2 (5 bases each). CDR3 length: 15 amino acids. Looked up from germline, CDR1 is SGHRS and CDR2 is YFSETQ. V dropped 4 bases and J dropped 3 bases, with 15 bases sitting between them. The entire variable domain, with the rest obtained from reference TRBV5-1 and TRBJ2-3, is as follows: KAGVTQTPRYLIKTRGQQVTLSCSPISGHRSVSWYQQTPGQGLQFLFEYFSETQRNKGNFPGRFSGRQFSNSRSEMNVSTLELGDSALYLCASSGGPGGTDTQYFGPGTRLTVL.

The chain joins TRBV30 to TRBJ1-2; D is uncertain. Deletions cut 4 bases from V and 2 bases from J, with 5 bases between. Germline V CDR1 and CDR2: GTSNPN, SVGIG (reference sequence). The CDR3 loop spans 11 amino acids. CDR3 in DNA: TGTGCCTGGACACGAAACTATGGCTACACCTTC. Protein: CAWTRNYGYTF. The full variable domain, completed using reference TRBV30 and TRBJ1-2, is SQTIHQWPATLVQPVGSPLSLECTVEGTSNPNLYWYRQAAGRGLQLLFYSVGIGQISSEVPQNLSASRPQDRQFILSSKKLLLSDSGFYLCAWTRNYGYTFGSGTRLTVV.

This clone ranks as medium-sized (0.01 to 0.1%). This sequence joins TRBV10-3 and TRBJ1-2, with a possible D match to TRBD1 (5 bases). The V end lost 3 bases, the J end lost 4 bases, and 9 bases lay between the germline ends. Per the germline V gene, CDR1 is ENHRY and CDR2 is SYGVKD. The CDR3 consists of 13 residues. The CDR3 nucleotides are TGTGCCATCAGTGATGACCAGGGCTATGGCTACACCTTC. It encodes CAISDDQGYGYTF.

Comment on this clone: One junction end does not reproduce the germline sequence, and a read error may be involved. The rearrangement uses TRBV7-7 and TRBJ1-3; D gene ambiguous. Germline assignment: CDR1 SSHAT and CDR2 FNYEAQ (reference sequence). There are 15 residues in the CDR3. CDR3 protein: CASSLELGAGNTIYF. The DNA of the CDR3 is TGTGCTAGCAGCTTAGAATTGGGTGCTGGAAACACCATATATTTT.

The rearrangement uses TRBV5-1 and TRBJ2-5, with a possible D match to TRBD2 (6 bases). V lost 2 bases and J 6 bases, leaving 23 bases between the germline ends. Germline V gene lookup returns CDR1 SGHRS and CDR2 YFSETQ. This CDR3 contains 17 residues. The CDR3 loop is CASSFGSLAVGGKTQYF. The CDR3 bases are TGCGCCAGCAGCTTCGGATCCCTGGCGGTCGGGGGAAAGACCCAGTACTTC.

This chain joins TRBV19 and TRBJ2-7, with 10 bases that match TRBD2. The CDR3 spans 15 residues. Germline trimming cut 3 bases from V and 6 bases from J; bases unmatched to any gene: 8. Germline-derived CDR1 and CDR2 are LNHDA and SQIVND (reference sequence). CDR3 in amino acids: CASSISLAGAGEQYF. The DNA of the CDR3 is TGTGCCAGTAGTATCAGCCTAGCGGGAGCCGGCGAGCAGTACTTC.

This clone turned up a few times. The chain uses TRBV9 and TRBJ2-1, with 7 bases matching TRBD1. Germline V gives CDR1 SGDLS, CDR2 YYNGEE. The CDR3 length is 15 residues. With V trimmed by 0 bases and J by 6 bases, 6 bases remained unmatched. CDR3 amino acids: CASSVGGGEGNEQFF. The CDR3, as DNA: TGTGCCAGCAGCGTAGGAGGGGGCGAGGGCAATGAGCAGTTCTTC.

The chain uses TRBV5-1 and TRBJ1-1, with D perhaps matching TRBD1 (5 bases). V was clipped by 3 bases and J by 0 bases, with 15 bases between them. The CDR3 runs to 16 residues. Germline V gene lookup returns CDR1 SGHRS and CDR2 YFSETQ. As DNA, the CDR3 is TGCGCCAGCAGCTCCGGAAGGGGATACATGAACACTGAAGCTTTCTTT. Its translation is CASSSGRGYMNTEAFF.

This clone was picked up a small number of times. The J gene is TRBJ2-6, the V gene TRBV5-1; possible D gene TRBD2, 6 bases. The ends were cut back, 4 bases at V and 0 bases at J, with 17 bases in the middle. Per the germline V gene, CDR1 is SGHRS and CDR2 is YFSETQ. This CDR3 is built from 18 residues. CDR3 loop: CASSLGGGLGSGANVLTF. Here the CDR3 DNA reads TGCGCCAGCAGCCTGGGAGGAGGGTTGGGCTCTGGGGCCAACGTCCTGACTTTC. The full variable domain, its missing parts supplied by reference TRBV5-1 and TRBJ2-6, is KAGVTQTPRYLIKTRGQQVTLSCSPISGHRSVSWYQQTPGQGLQFLFEYFSETQRNKGNFPGRFSGRQFSNSRSEMNVSTLELGDSALYLCASSLGGGLGSGANVLTFGAGSRLTVL.

The V and J genes are TRBV6-1 and TRBJ2-2, with D perhaps matching TRBD1 (6 bases). The CDR3 has 14 amino acids. The V gene's germline CDR1 is MNHNS and CDR2 SASEGT. Trimming left V 7 bases short and J 2 bases short, with 11 bases between. CDR3 in DNA: TGTGCCAGCACTCGGGACATCAACACCGGGGAGCTGTTTTTT. This codes for CASTRDINTGELFF.

This chain uses TRBV10-3 with TRBJ2-7; 9 nucleotides match TRBD2. The CDR3 runs to 15 residues. The V segment lost 0 bases and the J segment 3 bases; nucleotides outside the gene matches: 3. The germline gives CDR1 ENHRY, CDR2 SYGVKD. CDR3 in amino acids: CAISESTSGVYEQYF. The CDR3 DNA reads as TGTGCCATCAGTGAGTCGACTAGCGGAGTCTACGAGCAGTACTTC.

CDR3 residues: CAITTDYGYEQFF. The CDR3 DNA reads TGTGCCATCACCACGGACTATGGCTATGAGCAGTTCTTC. This chain joins TRBV10-3 and TRBJ2-1; possible D gene TRBD2, 6 bases. V lost 7 bases, J lost 8 bases, and 15 bases lay in between. Germline CDR1 ENHRY, CDR2 SYGVKD. The CDR3 extends over 13 amino acids.

The V and J genes are TRBV1 and TRBJ1-5. TRBV1 is a pseudogene. The CDR3 has 13 amino acids. This CDR3 is CTSSQGGNQPQHF. The CDR3 coding sequence is TGCACCAGCAGCCAGGGGGGCAATCAGCCCCAGCATTTT.

This chain uses TRBV4-1 with TRBJ2-3, with D unclear. The length of the CDR3 is 13 residues. Looked up from germline, CDR1 is MGHRA and CDR2 is YSYEKL. V gave up 6 bases and J gave up 4 bases, with 11 bases separating them. The chain's CDR3 is CASRRSDADTQYF. The CDR3 bases are TGCGCCAGCAGGCGATCAGACGCAGATACGCAGTATTTT.

The chain couples TRBV4-2 to TRBJ2-7; the match to TRBD2 covers 11 bases. The ends lost 5 bases at V and 0 bases at J; junction bases unmatched: 3. Germline CDR1 is LGHNA and CDR2 is YNFKEQ. This CDR3 contains 15 residues. CDR3 DNA: TGTGCCAGCAGCAGTACTAGCGGGAGCTCCTACGAGCAGTACTTC. It codes for CASSSTSGSSYEQYF.

The chain's CDR3 is CASSLRVRGQETQYF. The DNA of the CDR3 is TGTGCCAGCAGCTTAAGGGTGCGGGGGCAAGAGACCCAGTACTTC. The chain uses TRBV13 and TRBJ2-5; 7 bases match TRBD2. Germline values: CDR1 PRHDT, CDR2 FYEKMQ (reference sequence). This CDR3 is built from 15 residues. V lost 2 bases and J lost 2; bases outside the gene matches: 5.

The gene calls are TRBV4-1 and TRBJ1-1; D is possibly TRBD1 (6 bases). Trimming pared 1 base from V and 3 bases from J, leaving 21 bases between. Germline V gene data show CDR1 as MGHRA and CDR2 as YSYEKL. The CDR3 totals 18 residues. Written as DNA, the CDR3 is TGCGCCAGCAGCCAAGCCGACTACAGGGACTTTCTGGACACTGAAGCTTTCTTT. Its protein product is CASSQADYRDFLDTEAFF.

J is TRBJ1-5 and V is TRBV6-6, with D possibly being TRBD1 (6 bases). CDR1 is MNHNY and CDR2 is SVGAGI in the germline V gene (reference sequence). This CDR3 has 15 amino acids. V was clipped by 5 bases and J by 4 bases, with 15 bases between them. The CDR3 DNA is TGTGCCAGCAGTGATCCGGGACAAGTAAATCAGCCCCAGCATTTT. Its protein product is CASSDPGQVNQPQHF.